Presented here are 8 T cell receptor beta chains from one specimen sequenced in a study of monozygotic twins with inflammatory bowel disease (dated by TCRdb to about 2019). The library relied on 5' RACE. For sequencing, an Illumina HiSeq 2500 was employed. After TCRdb reprocessed the reads, each CDR3 protein sequence was kept as one row, without DNA. The sample's own table lists approximately 300,000 distinct CDR3 sequences. Of the sample, approximately 5.9% falls within the top ten clones. The sequenced material came from blood. The receptor source for this set is a human donor with ulcerative colitis or Crohn's disease, or a healthy co-twin of an affected twin (not recorded which).

The rearrangement links TRBV6-1 to TRBJ2-2; TCRdb reports TRBD1, a call that lacks DNA to check it against. Germline V CDR1 and CDR2: MNHNS, SASEGT. The CDR3 spans 15 residues. CDR3 sequence: CASRKTGTNTGELFF.

The chain has TRBV6-6 and TRBJ2-7; there is no DNA to check the TCRdb D call of TRBD1. There are 14 residues in the CDR3. Germline V gene lookup returns CDR1 MNHNY and CDR2 SVGAGI (reference sequence). This chain's CDR3 is CASSSGGSGYEQYF.

The rearrangement uses TRBV28 and TRBJ2-7; lacking DNA, the TRBD2 call made by TCRdb goes unchecked. The CDR3 runs to 14 residues. Germline assignment: CDR1 MDHEN and CDR2 SYDVKM. The CDR3 reads CASTLGTRGYEQYF.

This rearrangement joins TRBV12-3 or TRBV12-4 to TRBJ2-1. The CDR3 has 16 amino acids. The chain's CDR3 is CASPAAKPQRNNEQFF.

This chain uses TRBV30 with TRBJ2-4. Per germline, CDR1 GTSNPN and CDR2 SVGIG (reference sequence). This CDR3 has 14 amino acids. CDR3 amino acids: CAWSYGTNKNIQYF.

V and J are TRBV20-1 and TRBJ2-2; TCRdb lists TRBD2, though no DNA is available to test this call. There are 15 residues in the CDR3. Germline values: CDR1 DFQATT, CDR2 SNEGSKA (reference sequence). The CDR3 sequence: CSARVIRRFTGELFF.

The chain recombines TRBV6-4 with TRBJ1-1. The germline gives CDR1 MRHNA, CDR2 SNTAGT. This CDR3 spans 14 amino acids. CDR3 in amino acids: CASSATAMNTEAFF.

The V and J genes are TRBV29-1 and TRBJ1-3. The germline V gene encodes CDR1 SQVTM and CDR2 ANQGSEA. This CDR3 has 13 amino acids. This CDR3 reads CSVAGGSGNTIYF.